Below are 17 T cell receptor beta chains sequenced from a single sample in a study of CD8 T cells in Susac syndrome. Reverse transcription used about 0.45 to 1 ug RNA and random hexamers. Each CDR3 protein is one row after TCRdb ran MiXCR on the immunoSEQ multiplex PCR reads. Among about 150,000 distinct CDR3 sequences, 90% to 97% were seen once, and the ten largest hold over 0.075%. Sequencing used CD4+ T cells from PBMCs. The receptors here all came from a human donor with Susac syndrome.

The V and J genes are TRBV28 and TRBJ2-7, with 11 positions matching TRBD1. Germline CDR1 reads MDHEN; CDR2 reads SYDVKM. The CDR3 covers 15 residues. The junction had 7 bases not matched to a gene; V was cut back by 6 bases and J by 3 bases. Here the CDR3 DNA reads TGTGCCAGCAGGCCGGCCGGGACAGGGGGCTACGAGCAGTACTTC. Protein product: CASRPAGTGGYEQYF.

The rearrangement joins TRBV20-1 to TRBJ2-1; D might be TRBD2 (5 bases). Between the trimmed V and J ends, which lost 3 bases and 0 bases, there was a span of 9 bases. From germline, CDR1 is DFQATT and CDR2 SNEGSKA (reference sequence). This CDR3 has 14 amino acids. Here the CDR3 DNA reads TGCAGTGCTAGGCATGGGAGCTCCTACAATGAGCAGTTCTTC. It translates to CSARHGSSYNEQFF.

This chain connects TRBV25-1 to TRBJ2-3; D not resolved. The CDR3 consists of 15 residues. Trimming removed 4 bases from V and 2 bases from J, with 13 bases in between. The germline V gene has CDR1 MGHDK and CDR2 SYGVNS. The CDR3 region is CASSVRHSSTDTQYF. CDR3 coding DNA: TGTGCCAGCAGTGTCCGACACAGTTCCACAGATACGCAGTATTTT.

The V and J genes are TRBV3-1 and TRBJ1-4; D gene uncertain. Trimming shortened V by 3 bases and J by 8 bases, and 13 bases separated the two germline ends. Germline V gene lookup returns CDR1 LGHDT and CDR2 YNNKEL (reference sequence). The CDR3 contains 14 residues. CDR3 bases: TGTGCCAGCAGCCAGGCGGCACAGCAGGAAAAACTGTTTTTT. It yields the protein CASSQAAQQEKLFF.

This clonotype was observed once. This chain connects TRBV6-5 to TRBJ1-4; D gene uncertain. The germline V and J ends were trimmed by 6 bases and 6 bases, with 11 bases remaining between them. Germline lookup yields CDR1 MNHEY and CDR2 SVGAGI. The CDR3 is 13 residues long. In DNA form, the CDR3 reads TGTGCCAGCAGGCCCGGGTCGGATGAAAAACTGTTTTTT. Its translation: CASRPGSDEKLFF.

The J gene is TRBJ1-2, the V gene TRBV6-5, with 10 positions matching TRBD1. After removal of 2 bases from V and 4 bases from J, the junction contained 1 base not matched to a gene. Germline V gene sequence: CDR1 MNHEY, CDR2 SVGAGI. CDR3 length equals 14 residues. The CDR3 nucleotides read TGTGCCAGCAGTTACAGGGACAGGGGCTATGGCTACACCTTC. The encoded protein is CASSYRDRGYGYTF.

The chain recombines TRBV1 with TRBJ2-1; no check of the table's D call, TRBD2, against the DNA was made. TRBV1 is a pseudogene. The CDR3 length is 17 residues. This chain's CDR3 is CTSSHQTAGGLYNEQFF. As DNA, the CDR3 is TGCACCAGCAGCCACCAGACGGCGGGGGGCCTCTACAATGAGCAGTTCTTC.

This clonotype came up a few times. The V and J genes are TRBV5-6 and TRBJ2-7; D could derive from TRBD1 or TRBD2 (5 bases each). Trimming left V 1 base short and J 7 bases short, with 9 bases between. The CDR3 length is 12 residues. Per the germline V gene, CDR1 is SGHDT and CDR2 is YYEEEE. The CDR3 bases are TGTGCCAGCAGCTTGCGTGGGGGAGAGCAGTACTTC. Amino acids: CASSLRGGEQYF. The variable domain in full, completed from reference TRBV5-6 and TRBJ2-7, reads DAGVTQSPTHLIKTRGQQVTLRCSPKSGHDTVSWYQQALGQGPQFIFQYYEEEERQRGNFPDRFSGHQFPNYSSELNVNALLLGDSALYLCASSLRGGEQYFGPGTRLTVT.

The chain employs TRBV18 and TRBJ2-3, with D unclear. CDR1 and CDR2 (germline): KGHSH, LQKENI. The CDR3 runs to 15 residues. Deletions cut 4 bases from V and 2 bases from J, with 13 bases between. The CDR3 DNA sequence: TGTGCCAGCTCACTGACATTAAGCCTCACAGATACGCAGTATTTT. This sequence encodes CASSLTLSLTDTQYF.

J is TRBJ2-1 and V is TRBV20-1; no clear D gene. This CDR3 is 15 amino acids long. Per germline, CDR1 DFQATT and CDR2 SNEGSKA (reference sequence). Trimming removed 0 bases from V and 0 bases from J, with 9 bases in between. CDR3 coding DNA: TGCAGTGCTAGAGACGCCATAAGCTCCTACAATGAGCAGTTCTTC. Amino acid sequence: CSARDAISSYNEQFF.

The CDR3 loop reads CASSFGTANYGYTF. The DNA for the CDR3 is TGTGCCAGCAGCTTCGGGACAGCTAACTATGGCTACACCTTC. V gene TRBV13 combines with J gene TRBJ1-2; 7 positions agree with TRBD1. CDR3 length: 14 residues. Unmatched junction bases numbered 1, after V lost 3 bases and J lost 0 bases. The germline V gene has CDR1 PRHDT and CDR2 FYEKMQ (reference sequence).

The chain has TRBV30 and TRBJ1-5; tentative D call: TRBD1 (6 bases). The CDR3 consists of 12 residues. Germline CDR1 is GTSNPN and CDR2 is SVGIG (reference sequence). Trimming took 5 bases from V and 4 from J, leaving 9 bases between them. This CDR3 reads CAWARGNQPQHF. CDR3 DNA sequence: TGTGCCTGGGCTAGGGGGAATCAGCCCCAGCATTTT.

The chain couples TRBV20-1 to TRBJ2-7; D gene ambiguous. The length of the CDR3 is 13 residues. Germline CDR1 DFQATT, CDR2 SNEGSKA (reference sequence). V lost 3 bases, J lost 2 bases, and 11 bases lay in between. The CDR3 protein is CSASNQVAYEQYF. CDR3 coding DNA: TGCAGTGCTAGCAATCAGGTTGCCTACGAGCAGTACTTC.

This chain connects TRBV5-1 to TRBJ2-7; 11 bases fit TRBD2. This CDR3 comprises 14 residues. Per the germline V gene, CDR1 is SGHRS and CDR2 is YFSETQ. J gave up 5 bases and V 6 bases, and 7 bases lay outside the gene matches. The CDR3 spells CASTLAGGPNEQYF. The CDR3 DNA is TGCGCCAGCACTTTAGCGGGAGGGCCCAACGAGCAGTACTTC.

The chain combines TRBV29-1 with TRBJ1-1; no clear D gene. The CDR3 sequence is 14 residues long. Per the germline V gene, CDR1 is SQVTM and CDR2 is ANQGSEA. The germline V and J ends were trimmed by 4 bases and 0 bases, with 12 bases remaining between them. CDR3 DNA sequence: TGCAGCGTTGTTGCGGCAGGTTTGAACACTGAAGCTTTCTTT. The encoded protein is CSVVAAGLNTEAFF.

V is TRBV20-1 and J is TRBJ2-3; TRBD2 might be the D (5 bases). The CDR3 contains 15 residues. Germline CDR1 DFQATT, CDR2 SNEGSKA (reference sequence). Trimming removed 6 bases from V and 4 bases from J, with 20 bases in between. The CDR3: CSAREGIAVADTQYF. The CDR3 coding sequence is TGCAGTGCCCGCGAGGGAATAGCTGTGGCAGATACGCAGTATTTT.

The chain recombines TRBV6-5 with TRBJ2-7, with 7 bases fitting TRBD1. The CDR3 contains 15 residues. CDR1 and CDR2 from the germline V gene are MNHEY and SVGAGI. Trimming cost V 6 bases and J 1 base; bases outside gene matches: 9. The DNA for the CDR3 is TGTGCCAGCAGCCAAGGGGGCGCCAGGTCCTACGAGCAGTACTTC. Translated, it gives CASSQGGARSYEQYF.